Following are 23 T cell receptor beta chains from one sample sequenced in a study of blood T cells in healthy people across ages. The authors ran a second PCR of about 6 to 11 cycles using a sample-barcoded 5' primer and a J-beta primer mix. One entry per CDR3 protein, called by TCRdb with MiXCR from the 5' RACE reads. The data contain about 1 million distinct CDR3 sequences, under 45% of them singletons. The sequenced material came from blood. Receptors were obtained from a woman aged 55-70 years in good health.

This clonotype was observed a few times. CDR3 DNA: TGCAGCGTTGGAGACTCTATGAACTACGAGCAGTACTTC. This encodes CSVGDSMNYEQYF. This chain uses TRBV29-1 with TRBJ2-7; D is undetermined. V gave up 4 bases and J gave up 3 bases, with 13 bases separating them. From germline, CDR1 is SQVTM and CDR2 ANQGSEA. The CDR3 has 13 amino acids.

Notes on this clonotype: A much larger clone differs from this one at a single base, so this may be a read error. The chain has TRBV5-1 and TRBJ2-1; possible D gene TRBD1, 6 bases. The CDR3 is 14 residues long. V was trimmed by 4 bases and J by 3 bases, leaving 11 bases between them. Looked up from germline, CDR1 is SGHRS and CDR2 is YFSETQ. CDR3 protein: CASSVGGDYNEQFF. The DNA of the CDR3 is TGCGCCAGCAGCGTAGGGGGTGACTACAATGAGCAGTTCTTC.

The J gene is TRBJ2-3, the V gene TRBV9; TRBD2 matches at 9 bases. V was clipped by 0 bases and J by 7 bases; unmatched bases: 3. CDR3 size: 14 residues. Germline loops: CDR1 SGDLS, CDR2 YYNGEE. The CDR3 loop reads CASSVDSGSYTQYF. The CDR3 nucleotides read TGTGCCAGCAGCGTAGATAGCGGGAGTTATACGCAGTATTTT.

V usage is TRBV27 and J usage is TRBJ2-7, with 8 bases matching TRBD1. Losses at the gene ends were 2 bases for V and 3 bases for J; bases not matched to a gene: 6. The CDR3 is 15 amino acids. Germline V gene lookup returns CDR1 MNHEY and CDR2 SMNVEV (reference sequence). This CDR3 is CASSLEGRGLYEQYF. The CDR3, as DNA: TGTGCCAGCAGTTTAGAGGGCAGGGGGCTCTACGAGCAGTACTTC.

The chain combines TRBV12-3 or TRBV12-4 with TRBJ1-4; D may be TRBD1 (5 bases). The length of the CDR3 is 14 residues. The V end was cut by 5 bases, the J end by 10 bases, with 17 bases between. CDR3 amino acids: CASSRPGVGGKLFF. The CDR3 DNA sequence: TGTGCCAGCAGTCGTCCGGGGGTGGGAGGAAAACTGTTTTTT.

This chain connects TRBV28 to TRBJ2-7; D is possibly TRBD1 (6 bases). The DNA end favors TRBJ2-5, so the J call may be wrong. Germline-derived CDR1 and CDR2 are MDHEN and SYDVKM. The CDR3 loop spans 14 amino acids. This CDR3 is CASSFYRTAETQYF. In DNA form, the CDR3 reads TGTGCCAGCAGTTTCTACAGGACAGCAGAGACCCAGTACTTC.

This clonotype was counted only a few times. V is TRBV28 and J is TRBJ2-7; 8 nucleotides match TRBD2. Germline CDR1 and CDR2: MDHEN and SYDVKM. Unmatched junction bases numbered 10, after V lost 8 bases and J lost 4 bases. This CDR3 region has 14 residues. The CDR3 nucleotides are TGTGCCAGCCAAACAGCGGGAGTTCCGTACGAGCAGTACTTC. Translating gives CASQTAGVPYEQYF.

This clonotype was seen a few times. This chain uses TRBV20-1 with TRBJ2-3, with TRBD2 matching over 9 bases. V lost 5 bases, J lost 0 bases, and 9 bases stayed unmatched. CDR1 and CDR2 from the germline V gene are DFQATT and SNEGSKA (reference sequence). The CDR3 extends over 16 amino acids. The CDR3 sequence is CSAPSALAGSTDTQYF. CDR3 DNA sequence: TGCAGTGCTCCTTCCGCGCTAGCGGGAAGCACAGATACGCAGTATTTT.

The chain employs TRBV10-1 and TRBJ2-1; possibly TRBD2 for D (6 bases). With 7 bases removed from V and 6 bases from J, the gap between germline ends came to 13 bases. This CDR3 has 13 amino acids. Germline V gene sequence: CDR1 WNHNN, CDR2 SYGVQD (reference sequence). CDR3 sequence: CASISSAGNEQFF. DNA of the CDR3: TGCGCCAGCATAAGTTCAGCGGGCAATGAGCAGTTCTTC.

This clonotype was seen ten or more times. V gene TRBV6-1 combines with J gene TRBJ2-5, with TRBD2 matching over 11 bases. The CDR3 contains 16 residues. Germline-derived CDR1 and CDR2 are MNHNS and SASEGT. With 1 base clipped from V and 5 bases from J, the junction kept 6 bases outside the gene matches. CDR3 loop: CASSEGELAGAETQYF. The CDR3 DNA follows: TGTGCCAGCAGTGAAGGGGAACTAGCGGGAGCCGAGACCCAGTACTTC.

This clonotype was seen only a few times. The chain combines TRBV20-1 with TRBJ2-1, with TRBD2 matching 7 bases. The length of the CDR3 is 16 residues. V trimming: 0 bases; J trimming: 4 bases; junction bases outside the gene matches: 9. CDR1 and CDR2 from the germline V gene are DFQATT and SNEGSKA (reference sequence). The CDR3, as DNA: TGCAGTGCTAGAGATGTCGGGGGGAGTGCATACAATGAGCAGTTCTTC. Translation: CSARDVGGSAYNEQFF.

The chain joins TRBV11-2 to TRBJ2-7; D remains unclear. Germline CDR1 reads SGHAT; CDR2 reads FQNNGV. The CDR3 is 16 residues long. V shed 5 bases and J shed 7 bases, with 24 bases lying between them. The CDR3 nucleotides are TGTGCCAGCAGCACTCCAGAAACGAGGTACTACAATGAGCAGTACTTC. It specifies CASSTPETRYYNEQYF.

The table lists this clonotype with a few counts. This chain joins TRBV9 and TRBJ2-1; D possibly corresponds to TRBD1 (5 bases). The CDR3 has 13 amino acids. Trimming removed 6 bases at V and 0 bases at J, with 7 bases between. Germline CDR1 SGDLS, CDR2 YYNGEE. The CDR3 region has the DNA TGTGCCAGCAAAGGGGACTCCTACAATGAGCAGTTCTTC. Translated: CASKGDSYNEQFF. Full variable domain (remainder filled in from reference TRBV9 and TRBJ2-1): DSGVTQTPKHLITATGQRVTLRCSPRSGDLSVYWYQQSLDQGLQFLIQYYNGEERAKGNILERFSAQQFPDLHSELNLSSLELGDSALYFCASKGDSYNEQFFGPGTRLTVL.

This clonotype was recorded only once. This chain uses TRBV11-2 with TRBJ2-1, with 9 bases lining up with TRBD2. Germline lookup yields CDR1 SGHAT and CDR2 FQNNGV. The CDR3 has 15 residues. V was clipped by 6 bases and J by 5 bases; unmatched bases: 8. This chain's CDR3 is CASSKGTSPNNEQFF. The CDR3 DNA follows: TGTGCCAGCAGTAAGGGGACTAGCCCAAACAATGAGCAGTTCTTC. Variable domain in full (rest from reference TRBV11-2 and TRBJ2-1): EAGVAQSPRYKIIEKRQSVAFWCNPISGHATLYWYQQILGQGPKLLIQFQNNGVVDDSQLPKDRFSAERLKGVDSTLKIQPAKLEDSAVYLCASSKGTSPNNEQFFGPGTRLTVL.

The chain uses TRBV20-1 and TRBJ2-3, with D unresolved. The CDR3 sequence is 16 residues long. V was shortened by 0 bases and J by 0 bases, with 13 bases between the two germline ends. Germline V CDR1 and CDR2: DFQATT, SNEGSKA (reference sequence). The CDR3 loop is CSARDWTRTSTDTQYF. The CDR3 nucleotides read TGCAGTGCTAGAGATTGGACGCGTACGAGCACAGATACGCAGTATTTT.

The chain employs TRBV7-9 and TRBJ1-6, with D possibly matching TRBD1 (5 bases). The V gene lost 6 bases and the J gene lost 9 bases, with 12 bases spanning the gap. The CDR3 length is 13 residues. Per the germline V gene, CDR1 is SEHNR and CDR2 is FQNEAQ (reference sequence). CDR3 nucleotide sequence: TGTGCCAGCAGTCAAGACGGGGCTTCACCCCTCCACTTT. Amino acids: CASSQDGASPLHF.

The chain links TRBV7-6 to TRBJ2-2; D remains ambiguous. CDR3 length equals 15 residues. V dropped 5 bases and J dropped 5 bases, with 15 bases sitting between them. Germline V gives CDR1 SGHVS, CDR2 FNYEAQ. Here the CDR3 DNA reads TGTGCCAGCAGCCCACGCCCAAGAGGAACCGGGGAGCTGTTTTTT. Protein: CASSPRPRGTGELFF.

The gene calls are TRBV3-1 and TRBJ2-1; 7 bases align to TRBD2. The junction had 15 bases not matched to a gene; V was cut back by 0 bases and J by 4 bases. This CDR3 is built from 19 residues. The germline V gene has CDR1 LGHDT and CDR2 YNNKEL (reference sequence). CDR3 bases: TGTGCCAGCAGCCAAGAATTGGTGCTGAATGAGCGGGGTTACAATGAGCAGTTCTTC. Its translation is CASSQELVLNERGYNEQFF.

The chain recombines TRBV29-1 with TRBJ2-3; perhaps D is TRBD1 or TRBD2 (5 bases each). Looked up from germline, CDR1 is SQVTM and CDR2 is ANQGSEA. The ends were cut back, 5 bases at V and 6 bases at J, with 15 bases in the middle. The CDR3 extends over 13 amino acids. For the CDR3, the DNA is TGCAGCGTTCCGGGACCCCGGGCCGATACGCAGTATTTT. The encoded protein is CSVPGPRADTQYF.

This chain connects TRBV5-1 to TRBJ2-1, with D unclear. Germline assignment: CDR1 SGHRS and CDR2 YFSETQ. The CDR3 contains 14 residues. Trimming left V 0 bases short and J 10 bases short, with 14 bases between. The CDR3 DNA reads TGCGCCAGCAGCTTGGGGAAGATTGAAGGGGAGCAGTTCTTC. This translates into CASSLGKIEGEQFF.

V is TRBV18 and J is TRBJ1-1; D not certain. Germline loops: CDR1 KGHSH, CDR2 LQKENI. V lost 6 bases, J lost 1 base, and 15 bases lay in between. The CDR3 length is 15 residues. The CDR3 bases are TGTGCCAGCTCCGTCGAGGCGGGTTCGAACACTGAAGCTTTCTTT. This sequence encodes CASSVEAGSNTEAFF.

This clonotype has just a few counts. CDR3 nucleotide sequence: TGCAGTGCAAATCTCAGACGGGGCGACACAGATACGCAGTATTTT. Translated: CSANLRRGDTDTQYF. The chain employs TRBV20-1 and TRBJ2-3; D tentatively fits TRBD1 or TRBD2 (5 bases each). This CDR3 has 15 residues. Germline assignment: CDR1 DFQATT and CDR2 SNEGSKA (reference sequence). Trimming pared 6 bases from V and 2 bases from J, leaving 18 bases between.

This rearrangement joins TRBV12-3 or TRBV12-4 to TRBJ2-7; TRBD2 aligns across 8 bases. The length of the CDR3 is 12 residues. V shed 7 bases and J 8 bases; nucleotides not matched to a gene: 7. The CDR3 DNA follows: TGTGCCAGCACCGGACTAGCAGACAAGCAGTACTTC. This translates into CASTGLADKQYF.